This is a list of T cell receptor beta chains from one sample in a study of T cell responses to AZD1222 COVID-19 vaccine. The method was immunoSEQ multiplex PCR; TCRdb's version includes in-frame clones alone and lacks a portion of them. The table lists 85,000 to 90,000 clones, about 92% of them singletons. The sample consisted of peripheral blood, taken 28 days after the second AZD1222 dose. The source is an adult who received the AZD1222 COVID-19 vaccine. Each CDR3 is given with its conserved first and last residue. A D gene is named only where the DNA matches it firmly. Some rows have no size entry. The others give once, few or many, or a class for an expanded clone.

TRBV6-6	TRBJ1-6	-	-	CASSYSNNSPLHF	TGTGCCAGCAGTTACTCGAATAATTCACCCCTCCACTTT
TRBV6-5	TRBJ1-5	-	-	CASSSSGSGNQPQHF	TGTGCCAGCAGTTCCTCAGGGAGCGGCAATCAGCCCCAGCATTTT
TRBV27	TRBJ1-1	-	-	CASTPGSMNTEAFF	TGTGCCAGCACCCCAGGGAGTATGAACACTGAAGCTTTCTTT
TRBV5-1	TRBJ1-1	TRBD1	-	CASSLRDSREAFF	TGCGCCAGCAGCTTGCGGGACAGCCGTGAAGCTTTCTTT
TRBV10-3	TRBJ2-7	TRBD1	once	CAIRAGQGGLDEQYF	TGTGCCATCAGAGCGGGACAGGGGGGATTGGACGAGCAGTACTTC
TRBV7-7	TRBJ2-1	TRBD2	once	CASSSTSGGGNEQFF	TGTGCTAGCAGCTCAACTAGCGGGGGGGGTAATGAGCAGTTCTTC
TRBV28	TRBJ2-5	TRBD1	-	CASSRTGGQETQYF	TGTGCCAGCAGCAGGACAGGGGGCCAAGAGACCCAGTACTTC
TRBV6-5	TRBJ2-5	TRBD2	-	CASSSGLAGLQETQYF	TGTGCCAGCAGTTCGGGACTAGCGGGCCTCCAAGAGACCCAGTACTTC
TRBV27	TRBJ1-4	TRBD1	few	CASSFKPGQIATNEKLFF	TGTGCCAGCAGTTTCAAACCGGGACAGATTGCAACTAATGAAAAACTGTTTTTT
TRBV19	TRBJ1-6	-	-	CASSAGIYNSPLHF	TGTGCCAGTAGTGCGGGAATCTATAATTCACCCCTCCACTTT
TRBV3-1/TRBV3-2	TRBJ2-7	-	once	CASSQVPSYEQYF	TGTGCCAGCAGCCAAGTTCCTTCCTACGAGCAGTACTTC
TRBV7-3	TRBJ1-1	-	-	CASSLSGGYTEAFF	TGTGCCAGCAGCTTATCGGGGGGTTACACTGAAGCTTTCTTT
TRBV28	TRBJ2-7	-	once	CASFPTSTQYEQYF	TGTGCCAGCTTCCCGACCTCTACACAATACGAGCAGTACTTC
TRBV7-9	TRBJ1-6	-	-	CASTPGRNSPLHF	TGTGCCAGCACCCCTGGTAGGAATTCACCCCTCCACTTT
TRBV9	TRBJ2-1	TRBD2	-	CASSVDLSGNEQFF	TGTGCCAGCAGCGTAGATCTTAGCGGGAATGAGCAGTTCTTC
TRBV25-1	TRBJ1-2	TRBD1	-	CASSLTGGHGYTF	TGTGCCAGCAGTTTGACAGGGGGCCATGGCTACACCTTC
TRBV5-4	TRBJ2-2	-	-	CASSEPTGNTGELFF	TGTGCCAGCAGCGAACCAACAGGGAACACCGGGGAGCTGTTTTTT
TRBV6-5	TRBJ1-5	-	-	CASSLHLNQPQHF	TGTGCCAGCAGTTTACATCTGAATCAGCCCCAGCATTTT
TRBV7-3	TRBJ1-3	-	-	CASSPNGQLSSGNTIYF	TGTGCCAGCAGCCCAAACGGACAGTTAAGCTCTGGAAACACCATATATTTT
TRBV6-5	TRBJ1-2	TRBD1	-	CASSRTGTGLGYTF	TGTGCCAGCAGCCGAACCGGGACAGGACTGGGCTACACCTTC